This T cell receptor (beta chain) was captured in a study of technical replicates of blood from a handful of donors. The V end lost 5 bases, the J end lost 3 bases, and 15 bases lay between the germline ends. CDR1 is LNHDA, CDR2 SQIVND, per germline (reference sequence). This CDR3 region has 15 residues. Profiled with immunoSEQ multiplex PCR; TCRdb holds only in-frame clones, not every one. The table lists about 12,000 clones, approximately 96% of them singletons. The V call is TRBV19, the J call TRBJ2-3; D gene uncertain. Sequenced: PBMCs. This sequence was found in a human donor in good health. The CDR3 reads CASSPTRRRTDTQYF. In nucleotides, the CDR3 is TGTGCCAGTAGTCCGACCCGAAGGAGAACAGATACGCAGTATTTT. Using reference TRBV19 and TRBJ2-3 for the parts outside the CDR3, the full variable domain is DGGITQSPKYLFRKEGQNVTLSCEQNLNHDAMYWYRQDPGQGLRLIYYSQIVNDFQKGDIAEGYSVSREKKESFPLTVTSAQKNPTAFYLCASSPTRRRTDTQYFGPGTRLTVL.